A single sample is the source of the 10 T cell receptor beta chains below, sequenced in a study of sequential checkpoint blockade in melanoma. Treatment given: randomized to nivolumab then ipilimumab (arm A) or the reverse (arm B). Clones were sequenced by immunoSEQ multiplex PCR, and TCRdb holds only the in-frame ones, with some missing. The sample yields approximately 28,000 clones, over 80% seen once. Sequenced material: CD8+ T cells sorted from blood (inferred from file names), taken from a patient given nivolumab and ipilimumab in sequence. The receptors were gathered from a human donor with melanoma.

This clone was detected only once. The V and J genes are TRBV2 and TRBJ1-6, with 7 bases fitting TRBD1. J lost 5 bases, V lost 4 bases, and 11 bases had no gene match. CDR3 length equals 17 residues. Germline values: CDR1 SNHLY, CDR2 FYNNEI. The CDR3 spells CASSVIGEGADNSPLHF. The CDR3, as DNA: TGTGCCAGCAGTGTAATTGGTGAGGGGGCCGATAATTCACCCCTCCACTTT.

The rearrangement joins TRBV4-1 to TRBJ1-5, with 8 bases fitting TRBD1. The CDR3 extends over 19 amino acids. V gave up 0 bases and J gave up 0 bases; unmatched junction bases: 10. From germline, CDR1 is MGHRA and CDR2 YSYEKL. The CDR3 DNA is TGCGCCAGCAGCCAAGAGATGGCGACAGGGGTTTATAGCAATCAGCCCCAGCATTTT. This codes for CASSQEMATGVYSNQPQHF.

The chain carries TRBV7-9 and TRBJ1-2; 11 bases are shared with TRBD1. Trimming took 5 bases from V and 4 from J; bases not matched to a gene: 12. Germline CDR1 and CDR2: SEHNR and FQNEAQ (reference sequence). This CDR3 comprises 17 residues. The CDR3 bases are TGTGCCAGCAGCGACGGGGGGACAGGGGGGAGTATCTATGGCTACACCTTC. This translates into CASSDGGTGGSIYGYTF.

The V call is TRBV6-4, the J call TRBJ2-3; TRBD2 agrees at 9 bases. Germline V gives CDR1 MRHNA, CDR2 SNTAGT. This CDR3 is built from 16 residues. With V trimmed by 3 bases and J by 4 bases, 8 bases remained unmatched. The CDR3 nucleotides read TGTGCCAGCAGTGATTCCGGGACTAGCAGACCAGATACGCAGTATTTT. This encodes CASSDSGTSRPDTQYF.

This chain's CDR3 is CASSLTSGRALGAYNEQFF. CDR3 bases: TGTGCCAGTAGCCTTACTAGCGGGAGGGCCTTAGGGGCCTACAATGAGCAGTTCTTC. The chain is built from TRBV19 and TRBJ2-1; 13 nucleotides line up with TRBD2. The germline V gene encodes CDR1 LNHDA and CDR2 SQIVND (reference sequence). The CDR3 covers 19 residues. J gave up 2 bases and V 6 bases, and 13 bases lay outside the gene matches.

This clone was seen a single time. The chain uses TRBV9 and TRBJ2-1, with a possible D match to TRBD2 (6 bases). In germline, CDR1 is SGDLS, CDR2 YYNGEE. Trimming stripped 3 bases from V and 6 bases from J, with 10 bases between. This CDR3 spans 13 amino acids. The CDR3 here is CASSEVGGNEQFF. The CDR3 DNA follows: TGTGCCAGCAGCGAGGTCGGGGGCAATGAGCAGTTCTTC.

V and J are TRBV4-1 and TRBJ2-1; TRBD2 aligns across 11 bases. There are 15 residues in the CDR3. Losses at the gene ends were 3 bases for V and 4 bases for J; bases not matched to a gene: 2. The V gene's germline CDR1 is MGHRA and CDR2 YSYEKL. The CDR3 nucleotides are TGCGCCAGCAGCCATACTAGCGGGGGTTACAATGAGCAGTTCTTC. Translation gives CASSHTSGGYNEQFF.

CDR3: CASSNTGSYEQYF. The CDR3 DNA sequence: TGTGCCAGCAGCAATACAGGGTCCTACGAGCAGTACTTC. V gene TRBV28 combines with J gene TRBJ2-5, with D possibly matching TRBD1 (6 bases). The better agreement between TRBJ2-7 and the DNA end casts doubt on the J call. CDR3 length: 13 amino acids. Germline V CDR1 and CDR2: MDHEN, SYDVKM.

The rearrangement links TRBV5-4 to TRBJ1-3; TRBD1 is a possible D gene (5 bases). CDR1 and CDR2 from the germline V gene are SGHNT and YYREEE (reference sequence). The ends were cut back, 2 bases at V and 8 bases at J, with 17 bases in the middle. CDR3 length: 15 amino acids. CDR3 in amino acids: CASSLSWDSKDTIYF. The CDR3 DNA sequence: TGTGCCAGCAGCTTATCCTGGGACTCTAAGGACACCATATATTTT.

A note on this clone: The conserved phenylalanine or tryptophan is not found at the CDR3 terminus, so this likely reflects a read error. This chain connects TRBV2 to TRBJ1-1; possible D gene TRBD1, 6 bases. Germline V lookup: CDR1 SNHLY, CDR2 FYNNEI. The ends were cut back, 8 bases at V and 1 base at J, with 14 bases in the middle. The CDR3 loop spans 14 amino acids. The chain's CDR3 is CASCSGVGNTEAFS. The CDR3 coding sequence is TGTGCCAGCTGTTCAGGGGTCGGGAACACTGAAGCTTTCTCT.